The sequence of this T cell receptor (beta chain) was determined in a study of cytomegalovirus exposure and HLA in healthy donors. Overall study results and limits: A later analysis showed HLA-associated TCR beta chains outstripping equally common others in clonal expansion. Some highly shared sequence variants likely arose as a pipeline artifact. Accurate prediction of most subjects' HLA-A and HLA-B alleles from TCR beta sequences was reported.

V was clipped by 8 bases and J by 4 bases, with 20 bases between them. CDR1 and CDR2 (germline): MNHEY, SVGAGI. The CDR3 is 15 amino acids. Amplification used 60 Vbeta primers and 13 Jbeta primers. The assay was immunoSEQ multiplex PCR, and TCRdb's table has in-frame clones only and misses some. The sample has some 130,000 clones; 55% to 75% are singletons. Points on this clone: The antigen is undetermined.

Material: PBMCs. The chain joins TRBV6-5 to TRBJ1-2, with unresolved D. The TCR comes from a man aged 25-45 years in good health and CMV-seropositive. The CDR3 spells CASAAPNAFGYGYTF. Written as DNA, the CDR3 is TGTGCCAGCGCCGCACCTAACGCCTTTGGCTATGGCTACACCTTC.